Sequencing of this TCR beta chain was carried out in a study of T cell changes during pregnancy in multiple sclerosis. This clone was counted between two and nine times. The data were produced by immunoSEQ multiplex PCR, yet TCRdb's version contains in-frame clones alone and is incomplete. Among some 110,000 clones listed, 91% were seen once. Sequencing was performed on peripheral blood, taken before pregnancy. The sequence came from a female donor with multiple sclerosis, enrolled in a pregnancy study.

CDR3 nucleotides: TGTGCCAGCAGCGTACAACCTGGTGGAGCGGAGCCCCTCCACTTT. It encodes CASSVQPGGAEPLHF. V gene TRBV9 combines with J gene TRBJ1-6; D remains ambiguous. The V and J ends lost 1 base and 13 bases respectively, with 18 bases between them. The germline gives CDR1 SGDLS, CDR2 YYNGEE. The CDR3 loop spans 15 amino acids. Full variable domain (outside the CDR3, taken from reference TRBV9 and TRBJ1-6): DSGVTQTPKHLITATGQRVTLRCSPRSGDLSVYWYQQSLDQGLQFLIQYYNGEERAKGNILERFSAQQFPDLHSELNLSSLELGDSALYFCASSVQPGGAEPLHFGNGTRLTVT.